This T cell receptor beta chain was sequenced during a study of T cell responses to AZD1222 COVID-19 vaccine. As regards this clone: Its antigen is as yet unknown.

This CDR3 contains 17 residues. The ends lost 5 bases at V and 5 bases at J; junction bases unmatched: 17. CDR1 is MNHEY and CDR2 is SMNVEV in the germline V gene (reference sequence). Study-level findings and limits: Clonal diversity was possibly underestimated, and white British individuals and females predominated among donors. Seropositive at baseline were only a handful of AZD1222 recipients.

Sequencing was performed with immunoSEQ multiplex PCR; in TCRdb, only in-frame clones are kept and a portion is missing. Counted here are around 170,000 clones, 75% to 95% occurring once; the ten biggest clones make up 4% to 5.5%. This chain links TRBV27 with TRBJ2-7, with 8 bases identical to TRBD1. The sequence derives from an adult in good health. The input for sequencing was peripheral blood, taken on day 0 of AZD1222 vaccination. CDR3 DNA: TGTGCCAGCAGTATTACACCTCCGGACAGGGAGATCAACGAGCAGTACTTC. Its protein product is CASSITPPDREINEQYF.